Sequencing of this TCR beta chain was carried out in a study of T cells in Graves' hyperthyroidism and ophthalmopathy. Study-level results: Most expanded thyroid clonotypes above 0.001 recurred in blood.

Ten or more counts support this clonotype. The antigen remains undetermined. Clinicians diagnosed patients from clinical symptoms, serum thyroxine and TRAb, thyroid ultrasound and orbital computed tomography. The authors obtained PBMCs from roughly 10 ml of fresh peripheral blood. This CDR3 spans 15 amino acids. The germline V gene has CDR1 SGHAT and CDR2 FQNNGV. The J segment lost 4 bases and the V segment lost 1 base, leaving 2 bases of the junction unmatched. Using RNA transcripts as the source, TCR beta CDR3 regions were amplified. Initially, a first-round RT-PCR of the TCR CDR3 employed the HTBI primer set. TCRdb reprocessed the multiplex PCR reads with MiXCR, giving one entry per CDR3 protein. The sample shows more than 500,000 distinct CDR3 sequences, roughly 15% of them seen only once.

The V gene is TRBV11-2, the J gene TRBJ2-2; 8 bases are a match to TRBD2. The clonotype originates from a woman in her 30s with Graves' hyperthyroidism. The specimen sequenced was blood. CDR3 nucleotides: TGTGCCAGCAGCTTAGCCGCGGGAGGCACCGGGGAGCTGTTTTTT. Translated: CASSLAAGGTGELFF.